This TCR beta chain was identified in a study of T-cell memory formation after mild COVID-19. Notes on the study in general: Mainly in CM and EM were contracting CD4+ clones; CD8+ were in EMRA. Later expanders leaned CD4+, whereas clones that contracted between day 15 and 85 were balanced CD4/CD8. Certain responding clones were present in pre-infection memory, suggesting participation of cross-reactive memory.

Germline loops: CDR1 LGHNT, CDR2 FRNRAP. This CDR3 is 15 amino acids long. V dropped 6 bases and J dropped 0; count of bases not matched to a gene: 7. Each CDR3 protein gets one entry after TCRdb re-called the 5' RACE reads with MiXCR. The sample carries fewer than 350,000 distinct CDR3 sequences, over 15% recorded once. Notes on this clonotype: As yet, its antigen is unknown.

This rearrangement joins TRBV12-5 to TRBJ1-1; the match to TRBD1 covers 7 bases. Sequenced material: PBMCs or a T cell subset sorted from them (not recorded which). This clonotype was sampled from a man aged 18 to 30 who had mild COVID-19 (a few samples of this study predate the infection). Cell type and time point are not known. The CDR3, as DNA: TGTGCTAGTGGCCCTAACACAGGGGTGAACACTGAAGCTTTCTTT. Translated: CASGPNTGVNTEAFF.